The 18 T cell receptor beta chains presented below share a single source sample, sequenced in a study of tumor and adjacent non-tumor tissue in lung cancer. TCRbeta libraries were built with three rounds of nested PCR, modified from ARM-PCR. Each CDR3 protein is one row after TCRdb ran MiXCR on the multiplex PCR reads. The table lists 40,000 to 45,000 distinct CDR3 sequences, roughly 60% of them singletons. RNA was extracted from bulk tissue without any cell sorting. This non-tumor lung sample came from over 3 cm beyond the tumor edge. The sample comprised distant non-tumor lung tissue. These receptors all stem from a man aged 50 to 60 with non-small cell lung cancer.

In the case of this clonotype: Since the CDR3 does not end with the conserved phenylalanine or tryptophan, this likely comes from a read error. CDR3 nucleotides: TGCGTCAGCTGTGGAGGAGTGAACACCGGGGAGCTGTTTTTA. This gives the protein CVSCGGVNTGELFL. The chain employs TRBV10-1 and TRBJ2-2, with a possible D match to TRBD2 (5 bases). CDR3 length equals 14 residues. Germline V gene lookup returns CDR1 WNHNN and CDR2 SYGVQD (reference sequence).

This clonotype showed up just a few times. A much larger clone lies one base from this, so it may be a read error. V and J are TRBV6-1 and TRBJ2-7, with 11 nucleotides matching TRBD2. V was clipped by 10 bases and J by 3 bases; unmatched bases: 14. Germline loops: CDR1 MNHNS, CDR2 SASEGT. CDR3 length equals 16 residues. Here the CDR3 reads CATTAGTSGGFYEQYF. The CDR3 DNA sequence: TGTGCCACCACCGCCGGGACTAGCGGCGGATTCTACGAGCAGTACTTC.

The rearrangement joins TRBV10-3 to TRBJ2-7; 7 nucleotides match TRBD2. The CDR3 contains 14 residues. Germline CDR1 and CDR2: ENHRY and SYGVKD. The J segment lost 5 bases and the V segment lost 10 bases, leaving 14 bases of the junction unmatched. CDR3 DNA sequence: TGTGCCAGCACAGGACTAGTGGGAGGGGACGAGCAGTACTTC. Its translation is CASTGLVGGDEQYF.

Notes on this clonotype: The conserved phenylalanine or tryptophan normally closing the CDR3 is absent here, so this likely arose from a read error. This chain connects TRBV12-3 or TRBV12-4 to TRBJ1-5, with D uncertain. The CDR3 totals 12 residues. The germline V and J ends were trimmed by 3 bases and 7 bases, with 7 bases remaining between them. CDR3 sequence: CASSFPGQPQHI. The CDR3 DNA sequence: TGTGCCAGCAGTTTCCCAGGACAGCCCCAGCATATT.

The table lists this clonotype with a few counts. Since a much larger clone is just one base distant, this may be a read error. The chain employs TRBV2 and TRBJ2-7; 7 nucleotides match TRBD1. CDR1 and CDR2 (germline): SNHLY, FYNNEI. CDR3 length: 12 residues. In DNA, the CDR3 is TGTGCCAGCAACGAGGGGGCCTACAAGCAGTACTTC. This encodes CASNEGAYKQYF. Variable domain in full (rest from reference TRBV2 and TRBJ2-7): EPEVTQTPSHQVTQMGQEVILRCVPISNHLYFYWYRQILGQKVEFLVSFYNNEISEKSEIFDDQFSVERPDGSNFTLKIRSTKLEDSAMYFCASNEGAYKQYFGPGTRLTVT.

This clonotype was recorded at least ten times. This sequence joins TRBV6-1 and TRBJ2-7; 8 nucleotides agree with TRBD2. Per germline, CDR1 MNHNS and CDR2 SASEGT. This CDR3 spans 15 amino acids. Trimming cost V 2 bases and J 5 bases; bases outside gene matches: 8. This chain's CDR3 is CASSERAAGANEQYF. In nucleotides, the CDR3 is TGTGCCAGCAGTGAACGGGCAGCGGGGGCCAACGAGCAGTACTTC.

The chain employs TRBV24-1 and TRBJ2-4; TRBD1 might be the D (5 bases). CDR3 length: 15 amino acids. Germline CDR1 KGHDR, CDR2 SFDVKD. Trimming left V 2 bases short and J 1 base short, with 8 bases between. CDR3 in amino acids: CATSDSRQAKNIQYF. The CDR3 bases are TGTGCCACCAGTGATTCCAGACAGGCCAAAAACATTCAGTACTTC.

This clonotype came up once. One junction end disagrees with the germline gene, perhaps due to a read error. The chain is built from TRBV7-9 and TRBJ2-3; D perhaps matches TRBD2 (5 bases). CDR1 SEHNR and CDR2 FQNEAQ come from the germline V gene (reference sequence). The CDR3 has 17 residues. This CDR3 reads CAGSSGLAGSRTDTQYF. The CDR3 region has the DNA TGTGCCGGCAGCTCGGGATTAGCCGGTTCTCGGACAGATACGCAGTATTTT.

A remark on this clonotype: Being one base from a much bigger clone, this may be a read error. The chain employs TRBV28 and TRBJ1-1; no firm D call. Germline V gene sequence: CDR1 MDHEN, CDR2 SYDVKM. CDR3 length: 14 amino acids. The CDR3 coding sequence is TGTCCCAGCAGTTTGGCTCAGCCGGCCCCAGAAGCTTTCTTT. This gives the protein CPSSLAQPAPEAFF.

As concerns this clonotype: An end of the junction does not agree with germline; a read error may underlie this. The rearrangement links TRBV6-2 or TRBV6-3 to TRBJ2-1; possible D gene TRBD2, 6 bases. Germline assignment: CDR1 MNHEY and CDR2 SVGEGT. The CDR3 is made up of 15 amino acids. The CDR3 bases are TGTGCCAGCAGTTACTGTGGGGGGATGGTGAATGAGCACTTCTTC. Its protein is CASSYCGGMVNEHFF.

As for this clonotype: Germline is not matched at one junction end, which may reflect a read error. The V and J genes are TRBV11-2 and TRBJ1-1; D unclear. The germline V gene encodes CDR1 SGHAT and CDR2 FQNNGV. The CDR3 length is 13 residues. CDR3: CVSSPGMNTESFF. As DNA, the CDR3 is TGTGTCAGCAGCCCCGGGATGAACACTGAATCTTTCTTT.

This clonotype was observed once. V and J are TRBV11-2 and TRBJ2-7; 8 bases match TRBD2. The V gene's germline CDR1 is SGHAT and CDR2 FQNNGV. The V segment lost 6 bases and the J segment 1 base; nucleotides outside the gene matches: 17. This CDR3 spans 18 amino acids. The DNA for the CDR3 is TGTGCCAGCAGTTCCGGGACTAGGACGACAAGACTTTCCTACGAGCAGTACTTC. Its protein product is CASSSGTRTTRLSYEQYF. Supplemented by reference TRBV11-2 and TRBJ2-7, the full variable domain reads EAGVAQSPRYKIIEKRQSVAFWCNPISGHATLYWYQQILGQGPKLLIQFQNNGVVDDSQLPKDRFSAERLKGVDSTLKIQPAKLEDSAVYLCASSSGTRTTRLSYEQYFGPGTRLTVT.

This clonotype has at least ten counts. The rearrangement uses TRBV5-1 and TRBJ1-3, with no clear D. Germline CDR1 reads SGHRS; CDR2 reads YFSETQ. This CDR3 comprises 15 residues. Trimming stripped 2 bases from V and 4 bases from J, with 13 bases between. CDR3 loop: CASSFERSGGNTIYF. CDR3 nucleotide sequence: TGCGCCAGCAGCTTTGAGCGTTCGGGAGGAAACACCATATATTTT.

For this clonotype: A read error may produce the germline difference seen at one junction end. This CDR3 is CASSTRGHGESPLHF. DNA for the CDR3: TGTGCCAGCAGCACGCGGGGTCATGGGGAATCACCCCTTCACTTT. This chain uses TRBV5-4 with TRBJ1-6; D unclear. This CDR3 contains 15 residues. The germline gives CDR1 SGHNT, CDR2 YYREEE (reference sequence).

Of note for this clonotype: A clone one base away is much larger, so this may be a read error. The rearrangement uses TRBV28 and TRBJ1-2; TRBD1 matches 10 bases. This CDR3 is built from 14 residues. Germline V CDR1 and CDR2: MDHEN, SYDVKM. Here the CDR3 reads CDSSPGTGVYGYTF. The CDR3 coding sequence is TGTGACAGCAGTCCCGGGACAGGGGTGTATGGCTACACCTTC.

Worth noting for this clonotype: An end of the junction differs from the germline gene, which may be a read error. The chain links TRBV10-2 to TRBJ1-5, with no clear D. Per germline, CDR1 WSHSY and CDR2 SAAADI. The CDR3 runs to 15 residues. CDR3 residues: CASSESTHRNQPQHF. DNA of the CDR3: TGCGCCAGCAGTGAGTCGACTCATAGGAATCAACCCCAGCATTTT.

This clonotype was detected only a few times. The CDR3 here is CATSIIWTGDSETQYF. CDR3 nucleotide sequence: TGTGCCACCTCCATTATCTGGACAGGGGACTCGGAGACCCAGTACTTC. The chain joins TRBV28 to TRBJ2-5, with 9 bases lining up with TRBD1. V dropped 10 bases and J dropped 5; count of bases not matched to a gene: 17. The V gene's germline CDR1 is MDHEN and CDR2 SYDVKM. The CDR3 runs 16 residues.

Comments on this clonotype: This CDR3 fails to terminate in the conserved phenylalanine or tryptophan, so it likely reflects a read error. The chain joins TRBV6-5 to TRBJ2-3; the D gene is possibly TRBD1 (5 bases). The CDR3 spans 13 residues. The germline V gene has CDR1 MNHEY and CDR2 SVGAGI. CDR3 residues: CASSLTDTDMQYL. The DNA for the CDR3 is TGTGCAAGCAGTTTGACAGACACAGATATGCAGTATCTT.